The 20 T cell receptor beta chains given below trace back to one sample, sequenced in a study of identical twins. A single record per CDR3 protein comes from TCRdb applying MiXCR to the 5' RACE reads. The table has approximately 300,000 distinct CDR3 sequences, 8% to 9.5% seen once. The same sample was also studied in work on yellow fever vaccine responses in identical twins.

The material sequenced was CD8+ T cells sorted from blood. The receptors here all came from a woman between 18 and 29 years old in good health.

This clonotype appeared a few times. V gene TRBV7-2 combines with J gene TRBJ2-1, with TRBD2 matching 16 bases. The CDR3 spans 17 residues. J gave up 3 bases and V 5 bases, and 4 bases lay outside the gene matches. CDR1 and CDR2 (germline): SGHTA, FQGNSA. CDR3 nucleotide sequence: TGTGCCAGCAGCGAGGGACTAGCGGGGGGGGTCTACAATGAGCAGTTCTTC. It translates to CASSEGLAGGVYNEQFF.

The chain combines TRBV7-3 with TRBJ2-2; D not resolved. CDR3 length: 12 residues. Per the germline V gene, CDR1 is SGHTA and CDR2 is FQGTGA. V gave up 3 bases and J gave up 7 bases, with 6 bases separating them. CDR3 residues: CASSFPYGELFF. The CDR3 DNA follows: TGTGCCAGCAGCTTCCCTTACGGGGAGCTGTTTTTT.

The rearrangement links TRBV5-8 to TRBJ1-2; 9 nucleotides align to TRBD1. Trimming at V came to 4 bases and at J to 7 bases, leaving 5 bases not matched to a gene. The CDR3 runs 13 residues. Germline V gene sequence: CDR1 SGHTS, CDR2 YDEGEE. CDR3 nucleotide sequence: TGTGCCAGCAGCGGGGACAGGGCGGTTGGCTACACCTTC. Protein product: CASSGDRAVGYTF.

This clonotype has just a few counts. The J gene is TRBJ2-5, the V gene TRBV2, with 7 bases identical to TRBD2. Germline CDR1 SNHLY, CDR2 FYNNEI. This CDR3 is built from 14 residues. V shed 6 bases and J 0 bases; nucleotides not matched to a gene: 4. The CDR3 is CASSGGTNQETQYF. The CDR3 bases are TGTGCCAGCAGCGGCGGGACTAACCAAGAGACCCAGTACTTC.

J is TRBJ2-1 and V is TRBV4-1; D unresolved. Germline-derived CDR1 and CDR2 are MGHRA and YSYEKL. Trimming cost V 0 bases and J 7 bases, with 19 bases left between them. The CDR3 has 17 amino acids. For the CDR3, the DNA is TGCGCCAGCAGCCAAGAATCTCAACAGACCGCGCGGAATGAGCAGTTCTTC. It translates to CASSQESQQTARNEQFF.

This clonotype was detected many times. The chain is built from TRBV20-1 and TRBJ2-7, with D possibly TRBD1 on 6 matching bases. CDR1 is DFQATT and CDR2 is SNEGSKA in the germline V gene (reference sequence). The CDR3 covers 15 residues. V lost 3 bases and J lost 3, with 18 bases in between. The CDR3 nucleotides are TGCAGTGCTAGCTCGTCGGACGGGACATACTACGAGCAGTACTTC. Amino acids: CSASSSDGTYYEQYF.

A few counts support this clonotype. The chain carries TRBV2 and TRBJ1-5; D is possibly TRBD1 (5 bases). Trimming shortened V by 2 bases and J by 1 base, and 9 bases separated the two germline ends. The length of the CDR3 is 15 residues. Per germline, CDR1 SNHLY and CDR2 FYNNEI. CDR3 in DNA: TGTGCCAGCAGTGAAACGGCAGGGAGCAATCAGCCCCAGCATTTT. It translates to CASSETAGSNQPQHF.

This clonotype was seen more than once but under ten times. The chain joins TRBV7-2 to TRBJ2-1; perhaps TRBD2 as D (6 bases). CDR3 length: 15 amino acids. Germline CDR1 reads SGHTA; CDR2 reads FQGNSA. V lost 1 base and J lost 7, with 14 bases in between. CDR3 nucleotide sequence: TGTGCCAGCAGCTTAGATGGGGAGGTGGCAAATGAGCAGTTCTTC. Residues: CASSLDGEVANEQFF.

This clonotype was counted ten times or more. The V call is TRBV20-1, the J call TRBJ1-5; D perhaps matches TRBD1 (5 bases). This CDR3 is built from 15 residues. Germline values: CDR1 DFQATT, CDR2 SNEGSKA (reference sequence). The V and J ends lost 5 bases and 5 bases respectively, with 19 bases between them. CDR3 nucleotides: TGCAGTGCTGAGGGCGGGGGTGGCGGGCATCAGCCCCAGCATTTT. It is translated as CSAEGGGGGHQPQHF.

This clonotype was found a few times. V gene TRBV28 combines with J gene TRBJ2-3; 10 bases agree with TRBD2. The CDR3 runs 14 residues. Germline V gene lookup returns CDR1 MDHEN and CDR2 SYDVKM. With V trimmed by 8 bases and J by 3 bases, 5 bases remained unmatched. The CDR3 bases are TGTGCCAGCCTGGGACTAGCGATGACAGATACGCAGTATTTT. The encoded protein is CASLGLAMTDTQYF.

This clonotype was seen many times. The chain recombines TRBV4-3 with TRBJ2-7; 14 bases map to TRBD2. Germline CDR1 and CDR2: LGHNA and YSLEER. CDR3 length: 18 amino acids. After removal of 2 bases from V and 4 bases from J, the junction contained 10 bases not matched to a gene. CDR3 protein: CASSQLPSGTSGRYEQYF. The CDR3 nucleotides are TGCGCCAGCAGCCAACTACCATCCGGGACTAGCGGGAGATACGAGCAGTACTTC.

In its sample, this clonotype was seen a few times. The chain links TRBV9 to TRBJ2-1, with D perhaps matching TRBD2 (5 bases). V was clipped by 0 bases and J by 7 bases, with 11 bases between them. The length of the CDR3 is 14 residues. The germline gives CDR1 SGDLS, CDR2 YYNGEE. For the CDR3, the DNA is TGTGCCAGCAGCGTAGCCGGGATAGCGAATGAGCAGTTCTTC. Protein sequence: CASSVAGIANEQFF.

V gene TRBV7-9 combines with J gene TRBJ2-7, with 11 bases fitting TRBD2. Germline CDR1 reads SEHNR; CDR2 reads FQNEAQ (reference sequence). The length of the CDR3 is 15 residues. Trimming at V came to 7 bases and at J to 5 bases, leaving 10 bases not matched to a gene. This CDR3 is CASTAALAGVNEQYF. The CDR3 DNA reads TGTGCCAGCACCGCCGCACTAGCGGGAGTGAACGAGCAGTACTTC.

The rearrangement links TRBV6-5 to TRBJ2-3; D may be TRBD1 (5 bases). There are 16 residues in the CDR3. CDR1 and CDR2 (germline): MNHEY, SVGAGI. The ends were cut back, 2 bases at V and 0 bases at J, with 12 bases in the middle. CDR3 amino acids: CASSYMSGLSTDTQYF. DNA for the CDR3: TGTGCCAGCAGTTACATGTCAGGGCTTAGCACAGATACGCAGTATTTT.

CDR3 DNA sequence: TGTGCCACTACGAGGCCGAACACCGGGGAGCTGTTTTTT. Encoded protein: CATTRPNTGELFF. J is TRBJ2-2 and V is TRBV19; D not resolved. The CDR3 has 13 residues. Germline values: CDR1 LNHDA, CDR2 SQIVND (reference sequence). Trimming shortened V by 10 bases and J by 0 bases, and 9 bases separated the two germline ends. The full variable domain, with the rest looked up from reference TRBV19 and TRBJ2-2, is DGGITQSPKYLFRKEGQNVTLSCEQNLNHDAMYWYRQDPGQGLRLIYYSQIVNDFQKGDIAEGYSVSREKKESFPLTVTSAQKNPTAFYLCATTRPNTGELFFGEGSRLTVL.

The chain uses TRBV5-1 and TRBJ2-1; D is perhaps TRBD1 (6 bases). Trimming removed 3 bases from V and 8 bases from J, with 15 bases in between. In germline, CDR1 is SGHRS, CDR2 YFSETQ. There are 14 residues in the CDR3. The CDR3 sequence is CASSSQGRVYEQFF. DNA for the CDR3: TGCGCCAGCAGCTCACAGGGCCGGGTATATGAGCAGTTCTTC.

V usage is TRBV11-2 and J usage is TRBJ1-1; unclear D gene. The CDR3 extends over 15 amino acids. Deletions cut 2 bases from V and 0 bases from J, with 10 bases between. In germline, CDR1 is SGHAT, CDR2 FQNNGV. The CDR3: CASSLSVGMNTEAFF. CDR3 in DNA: TGTGCCAGCAGCTTAAGTGTTGGGATGAACACTGAAGCTTTCTTT.

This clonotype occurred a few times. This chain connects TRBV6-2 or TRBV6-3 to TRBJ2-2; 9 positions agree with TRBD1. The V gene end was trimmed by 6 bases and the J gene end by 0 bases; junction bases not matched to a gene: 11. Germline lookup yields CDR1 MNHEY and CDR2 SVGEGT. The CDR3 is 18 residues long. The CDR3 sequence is CASSRDRAGITNTGELFF. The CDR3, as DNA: TGTGCCAGCAGCCGGGACAGGGCAGGGATTACGAACACCGGGGAGCTGTTTTTT.

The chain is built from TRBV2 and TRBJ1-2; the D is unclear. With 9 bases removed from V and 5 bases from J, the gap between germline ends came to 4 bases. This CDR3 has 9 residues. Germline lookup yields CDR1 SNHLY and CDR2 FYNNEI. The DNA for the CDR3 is TGTGCCAGACTATATGGCTACACCTTC. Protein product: CARLYGYTF. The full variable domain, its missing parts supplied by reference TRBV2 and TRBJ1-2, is EPEVTQTPSHQVTQMGQEVILRCVPISNHLYFYWYRQILGQKVEFLVSFYNNEISEKSEIFDDQFSVERPDGSNFTLKIRSTKLEDSAMYFCARLYGYTFGSGTRLTVV.

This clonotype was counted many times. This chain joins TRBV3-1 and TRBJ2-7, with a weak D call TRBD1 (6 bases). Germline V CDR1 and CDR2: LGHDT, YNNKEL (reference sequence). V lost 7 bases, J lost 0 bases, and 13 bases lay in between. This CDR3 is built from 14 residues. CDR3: CASNAGTNSYEQYF. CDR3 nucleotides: TGTGCCAGCAATGCCGGGACAAACTCCTACGAGCAGTACTTC.